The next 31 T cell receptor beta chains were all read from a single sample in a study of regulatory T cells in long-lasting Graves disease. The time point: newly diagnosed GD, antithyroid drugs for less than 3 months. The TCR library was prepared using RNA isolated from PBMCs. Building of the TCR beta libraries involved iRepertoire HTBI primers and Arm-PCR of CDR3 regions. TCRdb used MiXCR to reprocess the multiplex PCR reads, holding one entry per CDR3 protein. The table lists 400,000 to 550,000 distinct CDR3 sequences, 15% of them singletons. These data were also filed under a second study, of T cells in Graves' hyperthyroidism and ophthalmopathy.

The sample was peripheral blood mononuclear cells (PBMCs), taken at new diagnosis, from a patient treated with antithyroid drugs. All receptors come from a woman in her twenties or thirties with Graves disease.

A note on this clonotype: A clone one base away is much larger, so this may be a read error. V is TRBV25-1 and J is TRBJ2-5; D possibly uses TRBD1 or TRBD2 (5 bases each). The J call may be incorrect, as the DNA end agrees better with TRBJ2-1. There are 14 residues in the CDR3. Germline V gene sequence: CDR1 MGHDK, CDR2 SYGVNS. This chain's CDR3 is CASSDSSWDDEQFF. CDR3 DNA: TGTGCCAGCAGTGATAGCAGTTGGGACGATGAGCAGTTCTTC.

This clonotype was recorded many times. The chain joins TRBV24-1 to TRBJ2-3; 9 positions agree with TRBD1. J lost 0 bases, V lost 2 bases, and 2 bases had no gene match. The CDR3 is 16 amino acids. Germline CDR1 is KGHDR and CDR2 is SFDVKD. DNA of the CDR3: TGTGCCACCAGTGATTGGGGACAGGGCAGCACAGATACGCAGTATTTT. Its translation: CATSDWGQGSTDTQYF.

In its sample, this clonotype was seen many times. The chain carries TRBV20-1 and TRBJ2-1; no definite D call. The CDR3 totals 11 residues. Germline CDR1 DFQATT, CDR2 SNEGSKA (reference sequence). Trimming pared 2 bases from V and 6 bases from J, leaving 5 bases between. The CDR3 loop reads CSARWVNEQFF. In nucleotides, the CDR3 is TGCAGTGCTAGATGGGTCAATGAGCAGTTCTTC.

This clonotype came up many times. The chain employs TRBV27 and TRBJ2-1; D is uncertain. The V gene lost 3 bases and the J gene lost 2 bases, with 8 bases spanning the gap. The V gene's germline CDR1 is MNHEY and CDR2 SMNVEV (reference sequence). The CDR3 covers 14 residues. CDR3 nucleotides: TGTGCCAGCAGTTTGACGAATGCCTACAATGAGCAGTTCTTC. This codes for CASSLTNAYNEQFF.

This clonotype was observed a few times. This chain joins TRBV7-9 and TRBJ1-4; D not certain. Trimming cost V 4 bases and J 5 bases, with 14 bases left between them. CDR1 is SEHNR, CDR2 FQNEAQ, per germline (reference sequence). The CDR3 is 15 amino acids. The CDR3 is CASSSRPPMNEKLFF. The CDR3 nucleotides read TGTGCCAGCAGCTCTAGGCCACCCATGAATGAAAAACTGTTTTTT.

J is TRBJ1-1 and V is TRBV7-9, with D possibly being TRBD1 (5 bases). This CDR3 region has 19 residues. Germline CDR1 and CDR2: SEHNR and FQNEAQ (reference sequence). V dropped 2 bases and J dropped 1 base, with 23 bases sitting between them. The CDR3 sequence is CASSLRGWDTYLKNTEAFF. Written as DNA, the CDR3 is TGTGCCAGCAGCTTAAGGGGTTGGGATACCTACCTAAAGAACACTGAAGCTTTCTTT.

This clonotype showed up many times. CDR3 nucleotide sequence: TGTGCCAGCAGTTCCCTGACTAGCGGGAGGCACACCTACGAGCAGTACTTC. This translates into CASSSLTSGRHTYEQYF. The gene calls are TRBV6-5 and TRBJ2-7; 13 nucleotides agree with TRBD2. Germline lookup yields CDR1 MNHEY and CDR2 SVGAGI. The CDR3 is 17 amino acids. J lost 2 bases, V lost 4 bases, and 8 bases had no gene match.

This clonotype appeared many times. The CDR3 region has the DNA TGTGCCAGCAGCGTCGGGACAGGGACATACGAGCAGTACTTC. It translates to CASSVGTGTYEQYF. The chain uses TRBV11-1 and TRBJ2-7, with 9 bases aligning to TRBD1. V lost 5 bases, J lost 4 bases, and 6 bases stayed unmatched. Germline-derived CDR1 and CDR2 are SGHAT and FQDESV (reference sequence). This CDR3 region has 14 residues.

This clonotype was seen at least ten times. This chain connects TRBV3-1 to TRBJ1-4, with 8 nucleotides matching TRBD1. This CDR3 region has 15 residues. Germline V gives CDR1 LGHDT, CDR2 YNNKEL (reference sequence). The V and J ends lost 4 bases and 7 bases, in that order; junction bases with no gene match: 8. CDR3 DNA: TGTGCCAGCAGCCTTCAGGGGGCGTTAAGTGAAAAACTGTTTTTT. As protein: CASSLQGALSEKLFF.

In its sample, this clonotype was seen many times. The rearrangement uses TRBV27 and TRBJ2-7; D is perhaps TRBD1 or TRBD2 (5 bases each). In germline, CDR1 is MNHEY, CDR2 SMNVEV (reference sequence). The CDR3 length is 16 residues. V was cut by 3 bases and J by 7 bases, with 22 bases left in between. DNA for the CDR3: TGTGCCAGCAGTTTGGCCACCACGTCGGGGCTGGGAGAGCAGTACTTC. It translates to CASSLATTSGLGEQYF.

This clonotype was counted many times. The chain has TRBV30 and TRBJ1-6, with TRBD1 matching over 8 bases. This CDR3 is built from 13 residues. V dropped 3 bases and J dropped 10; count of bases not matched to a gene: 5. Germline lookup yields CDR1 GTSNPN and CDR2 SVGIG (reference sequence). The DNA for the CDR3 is TGTGCCTGGAGAGGACAGGGAAGCTCACCCCTCCACTTT. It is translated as CAWRGQGSSPLHF.

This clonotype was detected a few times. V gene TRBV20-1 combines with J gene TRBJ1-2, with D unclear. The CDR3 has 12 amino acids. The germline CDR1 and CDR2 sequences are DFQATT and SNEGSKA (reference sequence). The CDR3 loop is CTTWVGNYGYTF. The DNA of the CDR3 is TGCACCACTTGGGTGGGAAACTATGGCTACACCTTC.

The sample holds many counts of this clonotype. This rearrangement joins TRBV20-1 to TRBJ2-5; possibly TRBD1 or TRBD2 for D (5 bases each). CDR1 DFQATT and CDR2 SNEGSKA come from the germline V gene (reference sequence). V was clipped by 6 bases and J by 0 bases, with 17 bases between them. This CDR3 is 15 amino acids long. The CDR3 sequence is CSAPRDRLYQETQYF. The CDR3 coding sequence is TGCAGTGCACCTCGGGACCGCTTGTACCAAGAGACCCAGTACTTC.

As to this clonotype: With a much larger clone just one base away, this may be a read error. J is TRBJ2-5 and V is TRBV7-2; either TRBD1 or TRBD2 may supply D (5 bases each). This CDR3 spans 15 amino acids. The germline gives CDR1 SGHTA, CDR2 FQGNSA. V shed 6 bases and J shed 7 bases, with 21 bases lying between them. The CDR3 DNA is TGTGCCAGCAGTCATGGGACGGGACGTCCGGGGACCCAGTACTTC. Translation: CASSHGTGRPGTQYF.

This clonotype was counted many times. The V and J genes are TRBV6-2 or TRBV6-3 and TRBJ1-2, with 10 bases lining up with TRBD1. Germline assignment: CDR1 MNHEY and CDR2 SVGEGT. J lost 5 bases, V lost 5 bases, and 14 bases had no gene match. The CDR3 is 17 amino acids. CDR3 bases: TGTGCCAGCAGTCTCTTCGAAGGACAGGGGGGACGGTATGGCTACACCTTC. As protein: CASSLFEGQGGRYGYTF.

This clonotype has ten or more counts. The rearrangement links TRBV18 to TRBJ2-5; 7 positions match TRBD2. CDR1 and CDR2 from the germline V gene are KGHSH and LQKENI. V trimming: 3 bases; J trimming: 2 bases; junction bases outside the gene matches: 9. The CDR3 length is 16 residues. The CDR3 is CASSPRDAAGQETQYF. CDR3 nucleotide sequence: TGTGCCAGCTCACCCCGAGACGCAGCGGGACAAGAGACCCAGTACTTC.

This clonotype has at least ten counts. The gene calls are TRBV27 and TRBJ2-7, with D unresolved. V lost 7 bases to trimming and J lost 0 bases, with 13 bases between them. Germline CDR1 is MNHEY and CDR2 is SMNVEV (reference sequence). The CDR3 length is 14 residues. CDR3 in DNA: TGTGCCAGCATGGACCGGTTAAGCTCCTACGAGCAGTACTTC. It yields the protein CASMDRLSSYEQYF.

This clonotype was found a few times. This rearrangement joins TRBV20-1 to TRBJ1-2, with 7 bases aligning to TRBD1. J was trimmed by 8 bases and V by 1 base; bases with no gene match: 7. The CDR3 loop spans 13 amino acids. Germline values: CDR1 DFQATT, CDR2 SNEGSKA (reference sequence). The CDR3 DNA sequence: TGCAGTGCTAGAGCCCCCTACAGGGGCGGCTACACCTTC. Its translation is CSARAPYRGGYTF.

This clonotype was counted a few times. CDR3 residues: CASSVRVANTEAFF. CDR3 nucleotides: TGTGCCAGCAGTGTGAGGGTGGCGAACACTGAAGCTTTCTTT. The J gene is TRBJ1-1, the V gene TRBV2; D unresolved. The V gene lost 4 bases and the J gene lost 1 base, with 10 bases spanning the gap. Germline V gene sequence: CDR1 SNHLY, CDR2 FYNNEI. The CDR3 runs 14 residues.

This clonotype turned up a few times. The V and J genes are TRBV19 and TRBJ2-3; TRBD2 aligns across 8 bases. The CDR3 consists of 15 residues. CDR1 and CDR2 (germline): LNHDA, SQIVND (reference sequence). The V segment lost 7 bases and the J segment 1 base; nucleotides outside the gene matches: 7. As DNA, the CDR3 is TGTGCCAGTACCCAAGCGGGAGTAGGCACAGATACGCAGTATTTT. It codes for CASTQAGVGTDTQYF. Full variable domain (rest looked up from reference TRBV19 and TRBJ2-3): DGGITQSPKYLFRKEGQNVTLSCEQNLNHDAMYWYRQDPGQGLRLIYYSQIVNDFQKGDIAEGYSVSREKKESFPLTVTSAQKNPTAFYLCASTQAGVGTDTQYFGPGTRLTVL.

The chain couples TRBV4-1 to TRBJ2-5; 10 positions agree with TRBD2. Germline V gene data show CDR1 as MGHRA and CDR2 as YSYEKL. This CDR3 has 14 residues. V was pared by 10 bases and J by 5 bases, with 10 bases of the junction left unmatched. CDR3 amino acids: CATAAGTSAETQYF. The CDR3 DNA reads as TGCGCCACCGCCGCCGGGACTAGCGCGGAGACCCAGTACTTC.

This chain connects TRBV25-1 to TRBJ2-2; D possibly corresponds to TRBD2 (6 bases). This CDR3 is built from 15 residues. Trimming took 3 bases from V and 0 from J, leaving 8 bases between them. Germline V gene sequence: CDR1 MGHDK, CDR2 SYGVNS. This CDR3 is CASSEGLANTGELFF. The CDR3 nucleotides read TGTGCCAGCAGTGAGGGACTGGCGAACACCGGGGAGCTGTTTTTT.

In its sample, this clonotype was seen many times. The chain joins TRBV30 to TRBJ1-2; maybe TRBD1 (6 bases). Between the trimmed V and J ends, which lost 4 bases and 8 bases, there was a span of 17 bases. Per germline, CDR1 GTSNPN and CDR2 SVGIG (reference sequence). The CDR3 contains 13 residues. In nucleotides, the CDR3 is TGTGCCTGGAACCAAGGGGGGCCCAGGGGCTACACCTTC. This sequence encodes CAWNQGGPRGYTF.

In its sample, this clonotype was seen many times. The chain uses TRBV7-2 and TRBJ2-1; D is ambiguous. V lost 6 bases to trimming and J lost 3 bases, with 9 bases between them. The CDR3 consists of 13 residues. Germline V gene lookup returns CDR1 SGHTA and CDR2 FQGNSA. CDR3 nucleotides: TGTGCCAGCAGGCTCCGGAGCTACAATGAGCAGTTCTTC. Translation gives CASRLRSYNEQFF.

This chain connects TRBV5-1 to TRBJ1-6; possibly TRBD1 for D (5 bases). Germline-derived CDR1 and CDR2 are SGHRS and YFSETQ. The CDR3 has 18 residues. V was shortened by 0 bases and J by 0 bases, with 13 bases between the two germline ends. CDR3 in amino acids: CASSLEGPWSSYNSPLHF. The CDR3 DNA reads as TGCGCCAGCAGCTTGGAGGGGCCTTGGAGCTCCTATAATTCACCCCTCCACTTT.

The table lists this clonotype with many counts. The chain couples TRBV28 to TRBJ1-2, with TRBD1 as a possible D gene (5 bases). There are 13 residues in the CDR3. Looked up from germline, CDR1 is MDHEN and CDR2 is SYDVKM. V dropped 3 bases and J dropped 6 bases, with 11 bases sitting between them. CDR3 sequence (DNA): TGTGCCAGCAGTTTGGGGCTTGTTAATGGCTACACCTTC. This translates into CASSLGLVNGYTF.

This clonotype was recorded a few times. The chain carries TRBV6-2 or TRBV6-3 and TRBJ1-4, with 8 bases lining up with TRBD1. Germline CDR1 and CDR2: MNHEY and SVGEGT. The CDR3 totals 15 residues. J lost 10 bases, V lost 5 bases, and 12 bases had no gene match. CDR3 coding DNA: TGTGCCAGCAGTGAGACTCAGGGGGCGATCGGAAAACTGTTTTTT. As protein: CASSETQGAIGKLFF.

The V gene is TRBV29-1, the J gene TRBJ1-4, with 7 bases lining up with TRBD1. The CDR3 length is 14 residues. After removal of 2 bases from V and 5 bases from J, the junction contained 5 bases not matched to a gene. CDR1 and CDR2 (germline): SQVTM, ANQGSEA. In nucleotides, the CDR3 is TGCAGCGTTGAACCCCCAGGGGGAAATGAAAAACTGTTTTTT. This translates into CSVEPPGGNEKLFF. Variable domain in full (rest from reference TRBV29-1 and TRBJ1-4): SAVISQKPSRDICQRGTSLTIQCQVDSQVTMMFWYRQQPGQSLTLIATANQGSEATYESGFVIDKFPISRPNLTFSTLTVSNMSPEDSSIYLCSVEPPGGNEKLFFGSGTQLSVL.

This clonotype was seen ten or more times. CDR3 loop: CSASGQSEEAFF. The CDR3 DNA reads as TGCAGCGCGAGTGGCCAGTCTGAAGAAGCTTTCTTT. J is TRBJ1-1 and V is TRBV29-1; no reliable D call. CDR1 and CDR2 (germline): SQVTM, ANQGSEA. Trimming pared 7 bases from V and 8 bases from J, leaving 17 bases between. This CDR3 is 12 amino acids long.

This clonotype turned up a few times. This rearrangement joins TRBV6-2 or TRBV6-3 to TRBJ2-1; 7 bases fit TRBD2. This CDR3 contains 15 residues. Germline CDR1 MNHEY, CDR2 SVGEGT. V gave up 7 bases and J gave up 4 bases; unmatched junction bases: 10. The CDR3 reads CASKLIAGSYNEQFF. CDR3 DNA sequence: TGTGCCAGCAAACTAATAGCGGGTTCGTACAATGAGCAGTTCTTC.

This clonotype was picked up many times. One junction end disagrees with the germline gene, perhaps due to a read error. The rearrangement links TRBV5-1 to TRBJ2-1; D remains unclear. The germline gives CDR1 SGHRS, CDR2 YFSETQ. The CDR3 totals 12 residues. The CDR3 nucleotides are TGTGCCAGCAGCTTGGAAGGAAATGAGCAGTTCTTC. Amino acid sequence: CASSLEGNEQFF.